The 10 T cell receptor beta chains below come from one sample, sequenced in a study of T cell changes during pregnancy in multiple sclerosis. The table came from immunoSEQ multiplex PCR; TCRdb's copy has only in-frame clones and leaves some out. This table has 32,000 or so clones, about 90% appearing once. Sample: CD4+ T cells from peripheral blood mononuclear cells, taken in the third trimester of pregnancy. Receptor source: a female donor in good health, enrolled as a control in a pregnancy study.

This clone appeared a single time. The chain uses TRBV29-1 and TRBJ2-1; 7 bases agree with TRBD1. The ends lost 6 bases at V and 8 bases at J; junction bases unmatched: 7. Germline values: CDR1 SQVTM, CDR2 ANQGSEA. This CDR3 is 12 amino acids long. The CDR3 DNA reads TGCAGCGTAGGAACAGGGGTACATGAGCAGTTCTTC. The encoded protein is CSVGTGVHEQFF.

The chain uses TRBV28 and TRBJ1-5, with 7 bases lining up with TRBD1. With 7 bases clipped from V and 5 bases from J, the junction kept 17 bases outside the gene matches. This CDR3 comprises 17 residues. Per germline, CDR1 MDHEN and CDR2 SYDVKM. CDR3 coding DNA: TGTGCCAGCACCCCCTACACGGCGGACAGGCTCTATCAGCCCCAGCATTTT. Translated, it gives CASTPYTADRLYQPQHF.

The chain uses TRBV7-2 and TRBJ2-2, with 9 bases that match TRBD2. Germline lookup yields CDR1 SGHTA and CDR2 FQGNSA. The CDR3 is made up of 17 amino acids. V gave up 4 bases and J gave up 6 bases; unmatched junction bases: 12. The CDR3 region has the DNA TGTGCCAGCAGCTCCCTAAAAGCGGGAGGCCTTGCCGGGGAGCTGTTTTTT. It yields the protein CASSSLKAGGLAGELFF.

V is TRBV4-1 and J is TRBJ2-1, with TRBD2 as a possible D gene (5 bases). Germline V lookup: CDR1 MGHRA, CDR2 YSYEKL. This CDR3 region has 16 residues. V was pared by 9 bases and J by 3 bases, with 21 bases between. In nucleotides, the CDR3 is TGCGCCAGTCGAGACGTGGCGGGCGATTACTACAATGAGCAGTTCTTC. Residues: CASRDVAGDYYNEQFF.

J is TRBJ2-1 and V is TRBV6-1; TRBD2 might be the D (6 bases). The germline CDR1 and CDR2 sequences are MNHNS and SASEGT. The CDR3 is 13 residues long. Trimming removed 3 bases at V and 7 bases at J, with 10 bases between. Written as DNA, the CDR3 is TGTGCCAGCAGTGATTTGGGGGGAAATGAGCAGTTCTTC. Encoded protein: CASSDLGGNEQFF.

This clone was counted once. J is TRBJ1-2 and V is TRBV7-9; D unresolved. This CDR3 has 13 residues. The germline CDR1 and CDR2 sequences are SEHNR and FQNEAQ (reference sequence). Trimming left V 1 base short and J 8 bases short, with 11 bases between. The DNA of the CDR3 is TGTGCCAGCAGCTTAGAAGCTTCTAGGGGCTACACCTTC. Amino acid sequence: CASSLEASRGYTF. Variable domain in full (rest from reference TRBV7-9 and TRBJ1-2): DTGVSQNPRHKITKRGQNVTFRCDPISEHNRLYWYRQTLGQGPEFLTYFQNEAQLEKSRLLSDRFSAERPKGSFSTLEIQRTEQGDSAMYLCASSLEASRGYTFGSGTRLTVV.

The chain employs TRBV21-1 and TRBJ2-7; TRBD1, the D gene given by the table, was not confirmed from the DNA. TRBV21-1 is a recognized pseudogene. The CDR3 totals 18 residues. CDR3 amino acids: CASIPGEGRGRPGYEQYF. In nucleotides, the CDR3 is TGTGCCAGCATCCCTGGGGAAGGCAGGGGGCGCCCGGGCTACGAGCAGTACTTC.

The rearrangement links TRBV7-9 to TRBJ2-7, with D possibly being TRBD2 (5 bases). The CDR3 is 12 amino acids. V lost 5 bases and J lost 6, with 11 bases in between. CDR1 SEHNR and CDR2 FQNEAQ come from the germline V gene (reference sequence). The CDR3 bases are TGTGCCAGCAGCCCAGTAGCGTCCGAGCAGTACTTC. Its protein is CASSPVASEQYF.

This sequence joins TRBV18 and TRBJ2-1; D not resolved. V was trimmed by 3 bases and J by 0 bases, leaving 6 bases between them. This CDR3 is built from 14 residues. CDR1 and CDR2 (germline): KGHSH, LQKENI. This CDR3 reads CASSPRSSYNEQFF. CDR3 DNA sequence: TGTGCCAGCTCACCTCGGAGCTCCTACAATGAGCAGTTCTTC.

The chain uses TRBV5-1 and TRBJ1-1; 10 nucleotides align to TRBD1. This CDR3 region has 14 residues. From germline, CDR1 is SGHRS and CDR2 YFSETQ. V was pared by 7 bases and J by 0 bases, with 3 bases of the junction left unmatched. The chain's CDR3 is CASEGQGLNTEAFF. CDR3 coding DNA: TGCGCCAGCGAGGGACAGGGGTTGAACACTGAAGCTTTCTTT.